This entry lists 19 T cell receptor beta chains sequenced from one sample in a study of blood T cell repertoires in COVID-19. TCRdb's table, derived via immunoSEQ multiplex PCR, lists solely in-frame clones and lacks some. In the table there are 450,000 to 500,000 clones, 75% to 90% of which are singletons. The sample was peripheral blood. The receptors stem from a human donor in a cohort sampled during active COVID-19.

This rearrangement joins TRBV7-3 to TRBJ2-1; 7 nucleotides align to TRBD2. With V trimmed by 4 bases and J by 7 bases, 4 bases remained unmatched. CDR3 length equals 13 residues. CDR1 is SGHTA and CDR2 is FQGTGA in the germline V gene. The DNA for the CDR3 is TGTGCCAGCAGCTCGGGACTAAATAATGAGCAGTTCTTC. This encodes CASSSGLNNEQFF.

Regarding this clone: At the DNA level, this CDR3 is encoded by other sequences in the same sample as well. V is TRBV7-8 and J is TRBJ2-7, with 10 positions matching TRBD2. J was trimmed by 5 bases and V by 1 base; bases with no gene match: 2. Germline V gene data show CDR1 as SGHVS and CDR2 as FQNEAQ. This CDR3 spans 14 amino acids. CDR3 region: CASSLGLAGDEQYF. The CDR3 DNA sequence: TGTGCCAGCAGCTTAGGCCTAGCGGGAGACGAGCAGTACTTC.

The chain carries TRBV9 and TRBJ2-3, with D possibly TRBD2 on 6 matching bases. The ends were cut back, 0 bases at V and 5 bases at J, with 13 bases in the middle. There are 15 residues in the CDR3. CDR1 and CDR2 from the germline V gene are SGDLS and YYNGEE. The CDR3 nucleotides are TGTGCCAGCAGCGTAGACGGGGGTGCGGGAGATACGCAGTATTTT. Amino acids: CASSVDGGAGDTQYF.

V gene TRBV24-1 combines with J gene TRBJ2-1; perhaps TRBD2 as D (6 bases). The CDR3 contains 13 residues. Trimming took off 7 bases at V and 6 bases at J, with 12 bases between the two ends. Germline CDR1 reads KGHDR; CDR2 reads SFDVKD. The CDR3 nucleotides are TGTGCCACCAGCAGACTAGTAAGCAATGAGCAGTTCTTC. It encodes CATSRLVSNEQFF.

This clone was seen once. This chain links TRBV6-5 with TRBJ1-1; D may be TRBD1 (5 bases). The ends were cut back, 0 bases at V and 5 bases at J, with 7 bases in the middle. Germline lookup yields CDR1 MNHEY and CDR2 SVGAGI. The CDR3 runs 13 residues. The CDR3 coding sequence is TGTGCCAGCAGTTACTCGACAGAGACTGAAGCTTTCTTT. Its protein product is CASSYSTETEAFF.

The V gene is TRBV16, the J gene TRBJ1-4, with D possibly TRBD1 on 6 matching bases. The CDR3 spans 14 residues. The V end was cut by 0 bases, the J end by 8 bases, with 10 bases between. Germline values: CDR1 KGHSY, CDR2 FQNENV. CDR3 residues: CASSQSWTDEKLFF. DNA of the CDR3: TGTGCCAGCAGCCAATCGTGGACAGACGAAAAACTGTTTTTT.

This chain links TRBV7-2 with TRBJ2-7; D not certain. Germline values: CDR1 SGHTA, CDR2 FQGNSA. The CDR3 extends over 12 amino acids. The V end lost 5 bases, the J end lost 4 bases, and 9 bases lay between the germline ends. CDR3 sequence reads: CASSPPIYEQYF. As DNA, the CDR3 is TGTGCCAGCAGCCCCCCCATTTACGAGCAGTACTTC.

The rearrangement links TRBV4-1 to TRBJ2-1, with D unclear. Trimming removed 3 bases from V and 6 bases from J, with 9 bases in between. This CDR3 spans 13 amino acids. Germline assignment: CDR1 MGHRA and CDR2 YSYEKL. As DNA, the CDR3 is TGCGCCAGCAGCCAGCTAGGAGTCAATGAGCAGTTCTTC. It is translated as CASSQLGVNEQFF.

The chain combines TRBV6-5 with TRBJ1-4; a possible D gene is TRBD1 (5 bases). V dropped 6 bases and J dropped 6 bases, with 8 bases sitting between them. This CDR3 contains 12 residues. Germline V gives CDR1 MNHEY, CDR2 SVGAGI. The CDR3 spells CASRDSDEKLFF. In nucleotides, the CDR3 is TGTGCCAGCAGAGACAGTGATGAAAAACTGTTTTTT.

This chain uses TRBV7-2 with TRBJ1-2; no firm D call. CDR1 is SGHTA and CDR2 is FQGNSA in the germline V gene. This CDR3 is built from 17 residues. Trimming stripped 2 bases from V and 2 bases from J, with 18 bases between. CDR3 region: CASSLSGRSAPNYGYTF. CDR3 nucleotides: TGTGCCAGCAGCTTATCTGGGAGGTCTGCGCCCAACTATGGCTACACCTTC.

V gene TRBV7-2 combines with J gene TRBJ2-7; 7 nucleotides match TRBD2. CDR1 is SGHTA, CDR2 FQGNSA, per germline. This CDR3 has 15 residues. V dropped 5 bases and J dropped 5; count of bases not matched to a gene: 12. The CDR3 spells CASSPHGGSANEQYF. The CDR3 nucleotides read TGTGCCAGCAGCCCGCATGGCGGGAGTGCCAACGAGCAGTACTTC.

The genes are TRBV30 and TRBJ2-3, with 10 bases identical to TRBD2. Unmatched junction bases numbered 0, after V lost 2 bases and J lost 1 base. Germline V gives CDR1 GTSNPN, CDR2 SVGIG (reference sequence). This CDR3 comprises 14 residues. The CDR3 coding sequence is TGTGCCTGGAGTACTAGCGGGGGCACAGATACGCAGTATTTT. Protein: CAWSTSGGTDTQYF.

The rearrangement joins TRBV4-1 to TRBJ2-3; TRBD2 is a possible D gene (5 bases). The CDR3 is 19 amino acids. Trimming shortened V by 3 bases and J by 1 base, and 23 bases separated the two germline ends. Per germline, CDR1 MGHRA and CDR2 YSYEKL. CDR3 residues: CASSQPRGGAAVGTDTQYF. The CDR3 coding sequence is TGCGCCAGCAGCCAGCCCCGAGGAGGTGCGGCGGTCGGCACAGATACGCAGTATTTT.

As concerns this clone: The same CDR3 also results from other DNA sequences found in this sample. The genes are TRBV19 and TRBJ2-1; D remains unclear. Germline CDR1 is LNHDA and CDR2 is SQIVND (reference sequence). CDR3 size: 13 residues. Trimming removed 3 bases from V and 3 bases from J, with 6 bases in between. CDR3 amino acids: CASSIGGYNEQFF. In nucleotides, the CDR3 is TGTGCCAGTAGTATTGGCGGCTACAATGAGCAGTTCTTC.

This clone is a singleton in its sample. This chain connects TRBV29-1 to TRBJ2-5; TRBD2 matches at 7 bases. This CDR3 has 13 residues. Germline V gene sequence: CDR1 SQVTM, CDR2 ANQGSEA. V gave up 3 bases and J gave up 7 bases; unmatched junction bases: 8. The CDR3 bases are TGCAGCGTTGAGGCTGGGGAGGGAGGGACCCAGTACTTC. Protein product: CSVEAGEGGTQYF.

The chain combines TRBV13 with TRBJ2-4; TRBD2 matches at 12 bases. Germline V gives CDR1 PRHDT, CDR2 FYEKMQ (reference sequence). This CDR3 has 15 amino acids. V shed 3 bases, J shed 13 bases, and the junction held 10 bases outside the gene matches. The CDR3: CASSFSQTSGGHQYF. The DNA of the CDR3 is TGTGCCAGCAGCTTCTCTCAGACTAGCGGGGGTCACCAGTACTTC.

The count of this clone is one. The rearrangement uses TRBV18 and TRBJ2-5; 8 bases are a match to TRBD1. The junction had 5 bases not matched to a gene; V was cut back by 6 bases and J by 5 bases. Germline CDR1 reads KGHSH; CDR2 reads LQKENI. This CDR3 has 13 residues. This CDR3 is CASSPTGVETQYF. The CDR3 DNA follows: TGTGCCAGCTCTCCGACAGGGGTGGAGACCCAGTACTTC.

This clone was seen just once. Since a much larger clone is just one base distant, this may be a read error. V and J are TRBV5-6 and TRBJ1-5; D is unresolved. Looked up from germline, CDR1 is SGHDT and CDR2 is YYEEEE. The CDR3 spans 13 residues. Deletions cut 4 bases from V and 0 bases from J, with 5 bases between. Here the CDR3 DNA reads TGTGCCAGCAGCCAGTATAGCAATCAGCCCCAGCATTTT. It specifies CASSQYSNQPQHF. Together with reference TRBV5-6 and TRBJ1-5, the CDR3 gives the full variable domain: DAGVTQSPTHLIKTRGQQVTLRCSPKSGHDTVSWYQQALGQGPQFIFQYYEEEERQRGNFPDRFSGHQFPNYSSELNVNALLLGDSALYLCASSQYSNQPQHFGDGTRLSIL.

Remarks on this clone: One end of the junction fails to match germline, which may point to a read error. V and J are TRBV3-1 (or the pseudogene TRBV3-2) and TRBJ1-2, with a tentative D call TRBD1 (5 bases). The CDR3 is 11 amino acids. The V gene's germline CDR1 is LGHDT and CDR2 YNNKEL (reference sequence). The CDR3 is CASSQDRAPSF. The CDR3 bases are TGTGCCAGCAGCCAAGACAGGGCTCCCTCCTTC.